The rows below give T cell receptor beta chains drawn from one sample of a study of beta chain features in type 1 diabetes. Assay: immunoSEQ multiplex PCR; the TCRdb copy retains only in-frame clones and omits some. In the table there are 400,000 to 450,000 clones, approximately 13% of which are singletons. Sequencing was carried out using naive CD4+ T cells from blood. Receptor source: a man aged 25 to 40 in good health. Both conserved end residues are part of each CDR3. Fields, in order: V gene, clone size, D gene, J gene, CDR3 protein, CDR3 DNA. D genes are given only for firm matches. Some rows have no size entry. The others give once, few or many, or a class for an expanded clone.

v_call: TRBV25-1; clone_size: few; d_call: NA; j_call: TRBJ1-6; cdr3_aa: CASSEGGAYNSPLHF; cdr3_nt: TGTGCCAGCAGTGAAGGGGGGGCCTATAATTCACCCCTCCACTTT
v_call: TRBV14; clone_size: few; d_call: TRBD1; j_call: TRBJ1-1; cdr3_aa: CASSQRQGGEAFF; cdr3_nt: TGTGCCAGCAGCCAAAGACAGGGTGGTGAAGCTTTCTTT
v_call: TRBV29-1; clone_size: few; d_call: NA; j_call: TRBJ1-1; cdr3_aa: CSVEWGMLTEAFF; cdr3_nt: TGCAGCGTTGAATGGGGAATGTTGACTGAAGCTTTCTTT
v_call: TRBV10-3; clone_size: NA; d_call: TRBD1; j_call: TRBJ2-3; cdr3_aa: CASWTGSTDTQYF; cdr3_nt: TGTGCCTCCTGGACAGGGAGCACAGATACGCAGTATTTT
v_call: TRBV28; clone_size: NA; d_call: NA; j_call: TRBJ2-1; cdr3_aa: CASSFVNPNEQFF; cdr3_nt: TGTGCCAGCAGTTTTGTTAATCCAAATGAGCAGTTCTTC
v_call: TRBV5-6; clone_size: NA; d_call: NA; j_call: TRBJ2-5; cdr3_aa: CASSLAKEHQETQYF; cdr3_nt: TGTGCCAGCAGCTTGGCCAAAGAACACCAAGAGACCCAGTACTTC
v_call: TRBV9; clone_size: NA; d_call: NA; j_call: TRBJ2-3; cdr3_aa: CASSVGGDRADTQYF; cdr3_nt: TGTGCCAGCAGCGTAGGTGGAGACCGCGCGGATACGCAGTATTTT
v_call: TRBV27; clone_size: NA; d_call: NA; j_call: TRBJ1-5; cdr3_aa: CASSRTTGNNQPQHF; cdr3_nt: TGTGCCAGCAGCCGAACCACAGGTAACAATCAGCCCCAGCATTTT
v_call: TRBV2; clone_size: NA; d_call: NA; j_call: TRBJ1-2; cdr3_aa: CASSAISYTF; cdr3_nt: TGTGCCAGCAGCGCTATTAGCTACACCTTC
v_call: TRBV5-1; clone_size: few; d_call: NA; j_call: TRBJ2-5; cdr3_aa: CASSFEGMRETQYF; cdr3_nt: TGCGCCAGCAGCTTCGAGGGGATGAGGGAGACCCAGTACTTC
v_call: TRBV11-2; clone_size: NA; d_call: TRBD2; j_call: TRBJ2-7; cdr3_aa: CASSFLAGYEQYF; cdr3_nt: TGTGCCAGCAGCTTCCTAGCGGGCTACGAGCAGTACTTC
v_call: TRBV2; clone_size: NA; d_call: TRBD2; j_call: TRBJ2-2; cdr3_aa: CASRMMGGLGPRGGTGELFF; cdr3_nt: TGTGCCAGCAGGATGATGGGGGGACTAGGTCCTCGCGGCGGTACCGGGGAGCTGTTTTTT
v_call: TRBV18; clone_size: NA; d_call: NA; j_call: TRBJ2-3; cdr3_aa: CASSPVDTQYF; cdr3_nt: TGTGCCAGCTCACCGGTCGATACGCAGTATTTT
v_call: TRBV19; clone_size: NA; d_call: TRBD1; j_call: TRBJ1-2; cdr3_aa: CASSSTGDVNYGYTF; cdr3_nt: TGTGCCAGTAGTTCCACAGGGGATGTGAACTATGGCTACACCTTC
v_call: TRBV7-3; clone_size: few; d_call: TRBD1; j_call: TRBJ2-1; cdr3_aa: CASSQTGPEQFF; cdr3_nt: TGTGCCAGCAGCCAGACAGGGCCTGAGCAGTTCTTC
v_call: TRBV7-8; clone_size: few; d_call: TRBD2; j_call: TRBJ2-1; cdr3_aa: CASSLAGAGGTNEQFF; cdr3_nt: TGTGCCAGCAGCTTAGCGGGAGCGGGAGGAACTAATGAGCAGTTCTTC
v_call: TRBV15; clone_size: NA; d_call: NA; j_call: TRBJ2-1; cdr3_aa: CATSRDPRRSYNEQFF; cdr3_nt: TGTGCCACCAGCAGAGATCCCCGGCGGTCCTACAATGAGCAGTTCTTC
v_call: TRBV12-5; clone_size: few; d_call: TRBD2; j_call: TRBJ2-3; cdr3_aa: CASGSGLSTDTQYF; cdr3_nt: TGTGCTAGTGGATCGGGACTAAGCACAGATACGCAGTATTTT
v_call: TRBV5-4; clone_size: once; d_call: TRBD1; j_call: TRBJ2-7; cdr3_aa: CASSARDRGLSYEQYF; cdr3_nt: TGTGCCAGCAGCGCCCGGGACAGGGGACTCTCCTACGAGCAGTACTTC
v_call: TRBV6-1; clone_size: NA; d_call: NA; j_call: TRBJ1-5; cdr3_aa: CASSVVEPQHF; cdr3_nt: TGTGCCAGCAGTGTTGTGGAGCCCCAGCATTTT
v_call: TRBV9; clone_size: NA; d_call: NA; j_call: TRBJ2-1; cdr3_aa: CASSPRTAGAGEQFF; cdr3_nt: TGTGCCAGCAGCCCGCGGACAGCTGGGGCGGGTGAGCAGTTCTTC
v_call: TRBV7-2; clone_size: few; d_call: NA; j_call: TRBJ2-5; cdr3_aa: CASSPERFQETQYF; cdr3_nt: TGTGCCAGCAGCCCAGAGCGGTTCCAAGAGACCCAGTACTTC
v_call: TRBV11-3; clone_size: NA; d_call: NA; j_call: TRBJ1-1; cdr3_aa: CAPAQGIGEAFF; cdr3_nt: TGTGCCCCCGCCCAGGGTATCGGTGAAGCTTTCTTT
v_call: TRBV7-7; clone_size: NA; d_call: TRBD1; j_call: TRBJ2-6; cdr3_aa: CASSLQANDRAGANVLTF; cdr3_nt: TGTGCCAGCAGCTTACAGGCTAATGACAGGGCTGGGGCCAACGTCCTGACTTTC
v_call: TRBV19; clone_size: NA; d_call: TRBD2; j_call: TRBJ2-3; cdr3_aa: CASRSGGFTDTQYF; cdr3_nt: TGTGCCAGTAGAAGCGGGGGGTTCACAGATACGCAGTATTTT